The T cell receptor (beta chain) described here comes from a study of T cell repertoires in cytomegalovirus infection. On the study more broadly: CMV epitopes used comprised recently identified HLA-C-restricted ones and well-studied HLA-B-restricted ones. Public TCR beta signatures were indicative of both CMV infection and a matching HLA type. The study, taken as a whole, reports: The ex vivo response was dominated by HLA-C-restricted CMV-specific TCR beta clonotypes.

Each CDR3 protein gets one entry after TCRdb re-called the reads with MiXCR. Of 570,000 or so distinct CDR3 sequences in the sample, roughly 43% were seen once. CDR3 length equals 15 residues. Trimming took 0 bases from V and 1 from J; bases not matched to a gene: 1. Germline assignment: CDR1 MNHNS and CDR2 SASEGT. A word on this clonotype: Its antigen is undetermined.

The specimen comprised cultured PBMCs, sampled from culture after CMV antigen stimulation. The chain recombines TRBV6-1 with TRBJ1-1; TRBD1 agrees at 8 bases. The TCR was taken from a human donor in good health (CMV status not recorded). Some clones in this sample may be carry-over from other donors' samples. The CDR3 protein is CASSEAGTGNTEAFF. The CDR3 bases are TGTGCCAGCAGTGAAGCGGGGACAGGGAACACTGAAGCTTTCTTT.